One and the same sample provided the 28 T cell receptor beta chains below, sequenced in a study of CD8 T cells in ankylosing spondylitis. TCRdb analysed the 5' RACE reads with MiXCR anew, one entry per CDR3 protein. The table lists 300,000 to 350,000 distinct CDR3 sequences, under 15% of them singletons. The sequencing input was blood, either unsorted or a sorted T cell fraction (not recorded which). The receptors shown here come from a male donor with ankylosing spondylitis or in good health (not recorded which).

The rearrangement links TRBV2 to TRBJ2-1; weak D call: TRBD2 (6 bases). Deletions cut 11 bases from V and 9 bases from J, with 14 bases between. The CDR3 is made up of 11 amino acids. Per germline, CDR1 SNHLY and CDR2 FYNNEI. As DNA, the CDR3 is TGTGCCTGCACGGGGGACGGTGAGCAGTTCTTC. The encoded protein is CACTGDGEQFF.

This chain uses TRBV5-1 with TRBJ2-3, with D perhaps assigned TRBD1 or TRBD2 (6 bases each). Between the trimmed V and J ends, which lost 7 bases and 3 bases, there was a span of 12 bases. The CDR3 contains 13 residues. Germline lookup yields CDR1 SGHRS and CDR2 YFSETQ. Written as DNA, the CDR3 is TGCGCCAGCGCCCCGGGGGCGACAGATACGCAGTATTTT. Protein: CASAPGATDTQYF.

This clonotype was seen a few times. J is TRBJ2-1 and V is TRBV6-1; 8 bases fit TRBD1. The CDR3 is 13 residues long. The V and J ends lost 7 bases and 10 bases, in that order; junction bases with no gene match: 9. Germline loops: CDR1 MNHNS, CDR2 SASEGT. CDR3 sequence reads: CASIRQGRGEQFF. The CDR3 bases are TGTGCCAGCATTCGACAGGGGCGGGGAGAGCAGTTCTTC.

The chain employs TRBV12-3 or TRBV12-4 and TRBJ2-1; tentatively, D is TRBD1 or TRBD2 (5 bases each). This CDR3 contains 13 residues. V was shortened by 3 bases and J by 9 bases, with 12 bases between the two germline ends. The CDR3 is CASSFARDGEQFF. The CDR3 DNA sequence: TGTGCCAGCAGTTTCGCCAGGGACGGTGAGCAGTTCTTC.

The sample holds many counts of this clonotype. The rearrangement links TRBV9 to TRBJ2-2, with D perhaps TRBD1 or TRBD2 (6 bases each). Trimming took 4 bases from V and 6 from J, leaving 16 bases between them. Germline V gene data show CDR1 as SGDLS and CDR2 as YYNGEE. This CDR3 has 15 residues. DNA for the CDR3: TGTGCCAGCAGCTCAACGGGGGCTAGTCCCGGGGAGCTGTTTTTT. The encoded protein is CASSSTGASPGELFF.

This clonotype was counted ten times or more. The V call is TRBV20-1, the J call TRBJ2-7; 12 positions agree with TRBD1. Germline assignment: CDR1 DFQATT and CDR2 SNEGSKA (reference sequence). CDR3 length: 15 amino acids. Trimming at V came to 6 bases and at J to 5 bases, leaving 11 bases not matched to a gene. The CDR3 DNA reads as TGCAGTGCCCATCCCATGGGACAGGGGGCCAACGAGCAGTACTTC. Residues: CSAHPMGQGANEQYF.

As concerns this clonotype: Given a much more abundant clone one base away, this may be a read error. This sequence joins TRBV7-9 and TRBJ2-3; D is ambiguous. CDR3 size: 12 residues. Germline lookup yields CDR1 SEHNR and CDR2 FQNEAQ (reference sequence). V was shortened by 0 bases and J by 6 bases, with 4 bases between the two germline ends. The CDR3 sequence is CASSLAWDTQYF. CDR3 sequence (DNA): TGTGCCAGCAGCTTAGCCTGGGATACGCAGTATTTT.

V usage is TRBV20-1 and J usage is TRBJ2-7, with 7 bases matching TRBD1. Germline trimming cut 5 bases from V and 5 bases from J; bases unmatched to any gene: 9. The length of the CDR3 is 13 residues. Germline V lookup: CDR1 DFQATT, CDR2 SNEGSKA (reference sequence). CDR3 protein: CSADLTGSDEQYF. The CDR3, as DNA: TGCAGTGCTGACCTGACAGGGTCTGACGAGCAGTACTTC.

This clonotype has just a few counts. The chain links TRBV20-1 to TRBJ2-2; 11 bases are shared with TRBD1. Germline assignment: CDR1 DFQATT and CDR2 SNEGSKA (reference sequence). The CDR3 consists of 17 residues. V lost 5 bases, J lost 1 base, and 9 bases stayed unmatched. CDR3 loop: CSAPGTGGPLNTGELFF. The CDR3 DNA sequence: TGCAGTGCTCCCGGGACAGGGGGTCCTCTGAACACCGGGGAGCTGTTTTTT.

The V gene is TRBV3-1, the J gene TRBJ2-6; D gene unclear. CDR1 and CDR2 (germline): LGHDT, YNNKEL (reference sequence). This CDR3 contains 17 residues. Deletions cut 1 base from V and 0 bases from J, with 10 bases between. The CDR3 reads CASSQVLTSSGANVLTF. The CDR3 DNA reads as TGTGCCAGCAGCCAAGTTTTAACCAGCTCTGGGGCCAACGTCCTGACTTTC.

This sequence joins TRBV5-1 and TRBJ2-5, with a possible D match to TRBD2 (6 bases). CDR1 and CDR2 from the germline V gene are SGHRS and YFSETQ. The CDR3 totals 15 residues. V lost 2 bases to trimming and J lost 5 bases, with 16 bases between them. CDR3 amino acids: CASSFDRTTSETQYF. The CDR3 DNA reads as TGCGCCAGCAGCTTTGATAGGACTACCTCGGAGACCCAGTACTTC.

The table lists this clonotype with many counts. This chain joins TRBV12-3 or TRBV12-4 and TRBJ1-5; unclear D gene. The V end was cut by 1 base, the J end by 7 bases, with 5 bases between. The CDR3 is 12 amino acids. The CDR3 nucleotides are TGTGCCAGCAGTTTAGAGGGCCAGCCCCAGCATTTT. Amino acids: CASSLEGQPQHF.

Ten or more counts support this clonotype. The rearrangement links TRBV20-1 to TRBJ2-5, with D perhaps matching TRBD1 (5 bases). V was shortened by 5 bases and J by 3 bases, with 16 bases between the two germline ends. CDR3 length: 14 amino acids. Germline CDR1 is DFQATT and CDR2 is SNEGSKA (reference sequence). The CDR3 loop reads CSAGHGSREETQYF. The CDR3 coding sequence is TGCAGTGCTGGACACGGTAGCCGGGAAGAGACCCAGTACTTC.

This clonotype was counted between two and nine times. Written as DNA, the CDR3 is TGTGCCAGCCGAGGGAGCGGGATATTTACCGGGGAGCTGTTTTTT. It is translated as CASRGSGIFTGELFF. The chain has TRBV3-1 and TRBJ2-2, with TRBD2 matching 7 bases. In germline, CDR1 is LGHDT, CDR2 YNNKEL (reference sequence). Losses at the gene ends were 8 bases for V and 5 bases for J; bases not matched to a gene: 11. The CDR3 length is 15 residues.

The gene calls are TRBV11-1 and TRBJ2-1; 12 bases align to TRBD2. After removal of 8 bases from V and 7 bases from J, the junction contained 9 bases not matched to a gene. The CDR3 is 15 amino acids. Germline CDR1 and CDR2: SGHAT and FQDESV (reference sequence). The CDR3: CASSHLAGGINEQFF. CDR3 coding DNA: TGTGCCAGCTCTCATCTAGCGGGAGGGATAAATGAGCAGTTCTTC.

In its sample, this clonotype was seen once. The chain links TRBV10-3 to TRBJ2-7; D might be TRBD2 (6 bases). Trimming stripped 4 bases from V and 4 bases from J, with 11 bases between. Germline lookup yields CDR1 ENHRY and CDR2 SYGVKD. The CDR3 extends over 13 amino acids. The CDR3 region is CAISGSEGYEQYF. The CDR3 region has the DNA TGTGCCATCAGTGGCTCGGAGGGATACGAGCAGTACTTC.

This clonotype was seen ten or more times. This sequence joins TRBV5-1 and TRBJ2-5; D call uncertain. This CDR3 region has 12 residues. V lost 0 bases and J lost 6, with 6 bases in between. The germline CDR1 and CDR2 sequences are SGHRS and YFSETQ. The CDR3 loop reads CASSLAWKTQYF. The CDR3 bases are TGCGCCAGCAGCTTGGCGTGGAAGACCCAGTACTTC.

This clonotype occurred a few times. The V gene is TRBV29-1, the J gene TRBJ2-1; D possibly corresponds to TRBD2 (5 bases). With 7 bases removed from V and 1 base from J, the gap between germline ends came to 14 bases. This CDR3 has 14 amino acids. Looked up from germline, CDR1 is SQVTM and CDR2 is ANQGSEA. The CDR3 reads CSAARGQSYNEQFF. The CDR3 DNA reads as TGCAGCGCCGCTAGAGGGCAGTCCTACAATGAGCAGTTCTTC.

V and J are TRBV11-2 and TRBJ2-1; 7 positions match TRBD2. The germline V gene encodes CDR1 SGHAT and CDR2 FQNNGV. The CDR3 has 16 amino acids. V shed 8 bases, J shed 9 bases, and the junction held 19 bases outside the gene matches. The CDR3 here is CASGNSGTTPSGEQFF. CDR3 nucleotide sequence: TGTGCCAGCGGCAACTCCGGGACTACCCCGTCGGGTGAGCAGTTCTTC. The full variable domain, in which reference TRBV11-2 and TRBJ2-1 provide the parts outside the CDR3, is EAGVAQSPRYKIIEKRQSVAFWCNPISGHATLYWYQQILGQGPKLLIQFQNNGVVDDSQLPKDRFSAERLKGVDSTLKIQPAKLEDSAVYLCASGNSGTTPSGEQFFGPGTRLTVL.

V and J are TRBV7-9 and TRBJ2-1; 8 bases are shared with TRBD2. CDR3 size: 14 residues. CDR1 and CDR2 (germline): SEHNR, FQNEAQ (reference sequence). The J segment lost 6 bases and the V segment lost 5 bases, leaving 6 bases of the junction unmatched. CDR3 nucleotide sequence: TGTGCCAGCAGCCCCGGCGGGGGGCTCAATGAGCAGTTCTTC. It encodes CASSPGGGLNEQFF. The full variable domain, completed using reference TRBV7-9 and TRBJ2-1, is DTGVSQNPRHKITKRGQNVTFRCDPISEHNRLYWYRQTLGQGPEFLTYFQNEAQLEKSRLLSDRFSAERPKGSFSTLEIQRTEQGDSAMYLCASSPGGGLNEQFFGPGTRLTVL.

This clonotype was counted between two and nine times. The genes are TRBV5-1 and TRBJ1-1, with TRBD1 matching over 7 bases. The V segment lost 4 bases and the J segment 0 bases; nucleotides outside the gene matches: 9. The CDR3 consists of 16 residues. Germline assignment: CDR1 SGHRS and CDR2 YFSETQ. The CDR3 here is CASSPYSGTVNTEAFF. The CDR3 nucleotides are TGCGCCAGCAGCCCCTACTCCGGGACAGTGAACACTGAAGCTTTCTTT.

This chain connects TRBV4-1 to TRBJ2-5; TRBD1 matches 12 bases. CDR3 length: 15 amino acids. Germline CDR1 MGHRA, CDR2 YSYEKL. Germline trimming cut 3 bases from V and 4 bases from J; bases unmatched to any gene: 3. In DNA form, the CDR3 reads TGCGCCAGCAGCCAGGGGGACAGGGGGCCAGAGACCCAGTACTTC. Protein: CASSQGDRGPETQYF.

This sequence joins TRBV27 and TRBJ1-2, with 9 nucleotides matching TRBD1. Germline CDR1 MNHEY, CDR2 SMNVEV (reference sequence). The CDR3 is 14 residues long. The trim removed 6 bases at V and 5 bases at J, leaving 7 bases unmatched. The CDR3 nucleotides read TGTGCCAGCAGGGGGGGACAGGGATTATATGGCTACACCTTC. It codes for CASRGGQGLYGYTF.

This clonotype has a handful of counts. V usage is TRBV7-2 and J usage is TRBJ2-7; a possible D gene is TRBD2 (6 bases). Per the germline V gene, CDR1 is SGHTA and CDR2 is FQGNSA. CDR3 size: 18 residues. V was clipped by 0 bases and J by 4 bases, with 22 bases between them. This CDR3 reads CASSLAGVGGSNLYEQYF. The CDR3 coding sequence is TGTGCCAGCAGCTTAGCGGGTGTCGGGGGTTCCAATTTGTACGAGCAGTACTTC.

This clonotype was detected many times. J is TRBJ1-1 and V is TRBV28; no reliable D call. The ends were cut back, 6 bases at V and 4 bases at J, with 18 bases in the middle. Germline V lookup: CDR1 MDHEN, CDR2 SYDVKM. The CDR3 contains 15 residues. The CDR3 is CASSPGQRRGTEAFF. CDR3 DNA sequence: TGTGCCAGCAGCCCAGGTCAGAGGAGAGGCACTGAAGCTTTCTTT.

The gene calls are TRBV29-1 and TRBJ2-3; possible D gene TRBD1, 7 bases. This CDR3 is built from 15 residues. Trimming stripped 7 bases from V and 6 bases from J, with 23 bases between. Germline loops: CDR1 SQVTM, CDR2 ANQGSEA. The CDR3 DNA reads TGCAGCGCGCGGGACAGATTACTCCCAGTGGATACGCAGTATTTT. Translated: CSARDRLLPVDTQYF.

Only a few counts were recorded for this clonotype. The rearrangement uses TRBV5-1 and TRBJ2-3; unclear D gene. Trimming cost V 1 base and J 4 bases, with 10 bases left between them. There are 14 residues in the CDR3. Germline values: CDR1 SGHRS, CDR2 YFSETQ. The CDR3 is CASSLNRASDTQYF. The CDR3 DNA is TGCGCCAGCAGCTTGAATCGGGCCTCAGATACGCAGTATTTT.

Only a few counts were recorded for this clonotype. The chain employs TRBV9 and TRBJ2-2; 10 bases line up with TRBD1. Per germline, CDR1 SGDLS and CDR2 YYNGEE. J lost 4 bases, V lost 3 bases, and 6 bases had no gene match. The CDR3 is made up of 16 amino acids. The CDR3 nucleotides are TGTGCCAGCAGCGAAAAGGGGACAGGGGTCACCGGGGAGCTGTTTTTT. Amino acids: CASSEKGTGVTGELFF.